This is a list of T cell receptor beta chains from one sample in a study of T cells in Graves' hyperthyroidism and ophthalmopathy. TCRdb analysed the multiplex PCR reads with MiXCR anew, one entry per CDR3 protein. This table holds roughly 510,000 distinct CDR3 sequences, 40% to 55% found once. Source material: peripheral blood or thyroid tissue (not recorded which). The receptor set was obtained from an adult woman with Graves' disease, either hyperthyroidism or ophthalmopathy (not recorded which). The CDR3 runs from the conserved cysteine through the conserved F or W. D genes are given only for firm matches. Only part of the rows carry a size: once, few, many, or a class if the clone is expanded.

>TRBD1|NA|TRBV20-1|TRBJ1-6
CSARGTGQVAPLHF
TGCAGTGCCCGAGGGACAGGGCAAGTTGCACCCCTCCACTTT
>NA|NA|TRBV29-1|TRBJ1-1
CSVGGFRHEAFF
TGCAGCGTTGGGGGGTTCAGACATGAAGCTTTCTTT
>NA|few|TRBV7-9|TRBJ2-7
CASSLGPRGRDEQYF
TGTGCCAGCAGCTTAGGGCCCCGGGGTAGGGACGAGCAGTACTTC
>NA|NA|TRBV20-1|TRBJ2-7
CSASGLRKQYF
TGCAGTGCTAGCGGGTTAAGAAAGCAGTACTTC
>NA|many|TRBV5-1|TRBJ2-7
CASSLNYGEQYF
TGCGCCAGCAGCTTGAACTACGGCGAGCAGTACTTC
>NA|many|TRBV29-1|TRBJ1-4
CSVGAGVGEKLFF
TGCAGCGTTGGTGCTGGGGTCGGGGAAAAACTGTTTTTT
>TRBD1|many|TRBV15|TRBJ1-6
CATRQGGSPLHF
TGTGCCACTCGACAGGGAGGTTCACCCCTCCACTTT
>NA|NA|TRBV7-9|TRBJ1-2
CASSIGRMTNCGYTF
TGTGCCAGCAGCATCGGACGGATGACTAACTGTGGCTACACCTTC
>NA|NA|TRBV6-5|TRBJ2-5
CASSPTGEVQPRSSVAQYF
TGTGCCAGCAGCCCTACAGGGGAGGTTCAGCCAAGATCTTCGGTGGCCCAGTACTTC
>NA|NA|TRBV2|TRBJ1-6
CASSASGIDSPLHF
TGTGCCAGCAGTGCCTCGGGGATCGATTCACCCCTCCACTTT
>NA|NA|TRBV19|TRBJ2-7
CASSPGSGSYYEQYF
TGTGCCAGTAGTCCGGGCTCAGGGTCCTACTACGAGCAGTACTTC
>TRBD2|many|TRBV10-3|TRBJ2-7
CAISESTPGGSKNF
TGTGCCATCAGTGAGTCGACTCCGGGGGGGTCAAAGAACTTC
>TRBD2|NA|TRBV10-3|TRBJ2-5
CAIRGSTSGGTQYF
TGTGCCATCAGGGGCTCGACTAGCGGTGGGACCCAGTACTTC
>NA|many|TRBV10-2|TRBJ2-2
CASSETWNGELFF
TGCGCCAGCAGTGAGACTTGGAACGGGGAGCTGTTTTTT
>NA|NA|TRBV20-1|TRBJ2-7
CSVATTYEQYF
TGCAGTGTAGCGACAACCTACGAGCAGTACTTC
>NA|many|TRBV5-1|TRBJ1-2
CASSRNQGHGYTF
TGCGCCAGCAGCCGGAATCAGGGTCATGGCTACACCTTC
>TRBD1|NA|TRBV15|TRBJ1-1
CATSRDRGPVTEAFF
TGTGCCACCAGCAGGGACAGGGGGCCGGTCACTGAAGCTTTCTTT